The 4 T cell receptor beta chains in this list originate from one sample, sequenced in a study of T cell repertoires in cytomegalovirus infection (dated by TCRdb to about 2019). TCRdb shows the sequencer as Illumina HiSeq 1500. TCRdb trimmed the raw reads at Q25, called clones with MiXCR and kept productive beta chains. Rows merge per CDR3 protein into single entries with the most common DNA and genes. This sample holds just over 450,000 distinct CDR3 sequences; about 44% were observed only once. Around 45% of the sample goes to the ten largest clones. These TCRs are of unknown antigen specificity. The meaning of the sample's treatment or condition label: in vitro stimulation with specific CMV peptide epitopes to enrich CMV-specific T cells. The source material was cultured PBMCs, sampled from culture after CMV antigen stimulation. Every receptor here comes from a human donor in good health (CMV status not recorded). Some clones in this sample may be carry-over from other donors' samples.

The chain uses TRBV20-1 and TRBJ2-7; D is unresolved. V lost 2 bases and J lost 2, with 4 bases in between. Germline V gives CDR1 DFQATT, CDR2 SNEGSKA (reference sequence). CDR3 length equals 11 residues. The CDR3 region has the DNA TGCAGTGCTAGACAAACCTACGAGCAGTACTTC. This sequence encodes CSARQTYEQYF.

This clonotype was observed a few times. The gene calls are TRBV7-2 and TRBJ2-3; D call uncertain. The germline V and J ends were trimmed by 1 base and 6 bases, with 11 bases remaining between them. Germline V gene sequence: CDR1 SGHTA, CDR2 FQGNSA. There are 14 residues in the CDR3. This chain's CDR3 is CASSLVPVVDTQYF. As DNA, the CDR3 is TGTGCCAGCAGCTTAGTTCCAGTAGTTGATACGCAGTATTTT.

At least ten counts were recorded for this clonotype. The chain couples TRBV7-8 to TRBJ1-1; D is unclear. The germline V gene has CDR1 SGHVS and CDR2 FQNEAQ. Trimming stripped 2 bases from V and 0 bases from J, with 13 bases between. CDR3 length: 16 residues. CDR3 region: CASSLLAGTMNTEAFF. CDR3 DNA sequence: TGTGCCAGCAGCTTATTAGCGGGCACGATGAACACTGAAGCTTTCTTT.

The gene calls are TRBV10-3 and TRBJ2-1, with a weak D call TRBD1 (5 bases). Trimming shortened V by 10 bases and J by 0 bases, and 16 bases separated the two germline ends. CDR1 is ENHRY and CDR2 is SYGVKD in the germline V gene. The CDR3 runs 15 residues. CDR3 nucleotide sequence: TGTGCCACCGGCCCGCGACAGAGCTCCTACAATGAGCAGTTCTTC. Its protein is CATGPRQSSYNEQFF.